This is a list of T cell receptor beta chains from one sample in a study of T cells after yellow fever vaccination. From the 5' RACE reads, TCRdb called clonotypes with MiXCR, one entry per CDR3 protein. The data show a few hundred thousand distinct CDR3 sequences, about a sixth seen once. The source was PBMCs, collected 5 days after the first yellow fever vaccination. The receptor source for this set is a young man who received the YFV17D yellow fever vaccine. CDR3s include the opening cysteine and the closing phenylalanine or tryptophan. D genes are given only for firm matches. Expanded clones get a size class; other rows say once, few or many, or leave the size out.

cdr3_nt | cdr3_aa | d_call | cdr3_length | j_call | clone_size | v_call
TGTGCCAGCAGCCCCCACGGTCTAGAGGAGTTCTTC | CASSPHGLEEFF | - | 12 | TRBJ2-1 | - | TRBV7-8
TGCGCCAGCAGCCCGGGACAGGGGTTCCACGAGCAGTACTTC | CASSPGQGFHEQYF | TRBD1 | 14 | TRBJ2-7 | - | TRBV5-1
TGTGCCAGCAGTATTTTCCGACGAACGCAAGAGACCCAGTACTTC | CASSIFRRTQETQYF | - | 15 | TRBJ2-5 | few | TRBV7-2
TGTGCCTTCAGCCCCGGGACTAGCGGGGCAACCCCATCCTACGAGCAGTACTTC | CAFSPGTSGATPSYEQYF | TRBD2 | 18 | TRBJ2-7 | - | TRBV12-3/TRBV12-4
TGTGCCAGCAGTTCACAGGGTGTCCTAACTGAAGCTTTCTTT | CASSSQGVLTEAFF | - | 14 | TRBJ1-1 | few | TRBV12-3/TRBV12-4
TGCAGTGCTAACCGAGACAGCATGAACACTGAAGCTTTCTTT | CSANRDSMNTEAFF | - | 14 | TRBJ1-1 | few | TRBV20-1
TGTGCCTGGAGTAATGCCGGGGAGCTGTATTTT | CAWSNAGELYF | - | 11 | TRBJ2-2 | - | TRBV30
TGTGCCAGCAGTTACTCGGCCTTCTATGGCTACACCTTC | CASSYSAFYGYTF | - | 13 | TRBJ1-2 | few | TRBV6-5
TGTGCCAGCGGGGACAGGGGAAACACCATATATTTT | CASGDRGNTIYF | TRBD1 | 12 | TRBJ1-3 | - | TRBV2
TGTGCCAGCAGTTTTGGCAGGGGAGGAGTGGATACGCAGTATTTT | CASSFGRGGVDTQYF | - | 15 | TRBJ2-3 | few | TRBV12-3/TRBV12-4
TGTGCCAGCTCACCTAAACTAGCGTGGACCTACGAGCAGTACTTC | CASSPKLAWTYEQYF | TRBD2 | 15 | TRBJ2-7 | - | TRBV18
TGCAGTGCTAGGATGGCCGCTGGCACGCGGGCGTACTTC | CSARMAAGTRAYF | - | 13 | TRBJ2-4 | few | TRBV20-1
TGTGCCAGCAGCTTAGGCTTTAACGGCTACACCTTC | CASSLGFNGYTF | - | 12 | TRBJ1-2 | - | TRBV7-9
TGCGCCAGCAGCTTTACTGGGGGCGGACAGGGTTCGAACGAGCAGTACTTC | CASSFTGGGQGSNEQYF | TRBD1 | 17 | TRBJ2-7 | few | TRBV5-1
TGCGCCAGCAGCCAAGAATCCCCCGGGTTTGAGACCCAGTACTTC | CASSQESPGFETQYF | - | 15 | TRBJ2-5 | few | TRBV4-1
TGTGCCAGCAGCGACCCGACAGTGAACACTGAAGCTTTCTTT | CASSDPTVNTEAFF | - | 14 | TRBJ1-1 | - | TRBV2
TGTGCCAGCAGTTACTCGAAGGCCCTTAGGGTTGAGGCTTTCTTT | CASSYSKALRVEAFF | - | 15 | TRBJ1-1 | few | TRBV6-5
TGTGCCAGCAGCGAAGGGACTAGCGGGGGCGATGAGCAGTTCTTC | CASSEGTSGGDEQFF | TRBD2 | 15 | TRBJ2-1 | few | TRBV11-2
TGTGCCAGCAGTTATTCCCAGACAGGGGGCTGGGGCGGGGAGCTGTTTTTT | CASSYSQTGGWGGELFF | TRBD1 | 17 | TRBJ2-2 | few | TRBV6-5
TGCAGCGTTCTAGGACAGGGTAATGAAAAACTGTTTTTT | CSVLGQGNEKLFF | TRBD1 | 13 | TRBJ1-4 | few | TRBV29-1
TGTGCCAGCAGCTTAGCGAATTATGAGACCCAGTACTTC | CASSLANYETQYF | - | 13 | TRBJ2-5 | - | TRBV11-2
TGTGCCAGCAGCCGGGACTCCGACCAAGAGACCCAGTACTTC | CASSRDSDQETQYF | - | 14 | TRBJ2-5 | - | TRBV3-1
TGTGCCAGCAGCGGGACCCCCCTCGGCGGGGAGCTGTTTTTT | CASSGTPLGGELFF | - | 14 | TRBJ2-2 | few | TRBV6-1
TGTGCCAGCAGTTTATCAGGACGGGATGTTTTTATTACTAATTCACCCCTCCACTTT | CASSLSGRDVFITNSPLHF | - | 19 | TRBJ1-6 | few | TRBV12-3/TRBV12-4
TGTGCCAGCCGACCGTCCCGGGACAGGGTCTCCGAGCAGTACTTC | CASRPSRDRVSEQYF | TRBD1 | 15 | TRBJ2-7 | - | TRBV7-2
TGTGCCAGCAGCCAGGAAGTGTGGAAGATGGTGGAGACCCAGTACTTC | CASSQEVWKMVETQYF | - | 16 | TRBJ2-5 | - | TRBV4-2
TGTGCCAGCAGGACACCGGGACAGGGGGCCCCCGGCTACACCTTC | CASRTPGQGAPGYTF | TRBD1 | 15 | TRBJ1-2 | once | TRBV6-2/TRBV6-3
TGTGCCAGCAGCATCAACAGGGGGCCGCAAGAGACCCAGTACTTC | CASSINRGPQETQYF | TRBD1 | 15 | TRBJ2-5 | - | TRBV7-2
TGTGCCAGCAGCCCCATCCTCGGGACTAGTGGATCAGATACGCAGTATTTT | CASSPILGTSGSDTQYF | TRBD2 | 17 | TRBJ2-3 | many | TRBV7-6
TGTGCCAGCAGCCACGACGGAGCGGGGGGGGATAACACCGGGGAGCTGTTTTTT | CASSHDGAGGDNTGELFF | TRBD2 | 18 | TRBJ2-2 | - | TRBV3-1
TGCGCCAGCAGCCAGGGACTGCTAGACACAGATACGCAGTATTTT | CASSQGLLDTDTQYF | - | 15 | TRBJ2-3 | few | TRBV4-3
TGTGCCAGCAGATTAATTACAGGGAACAATGAGCAGTTCTTC | CASRLITGNNEQFF | - | 14 | TRBJ2-1 | few | TRBV6-5
TGTGCCAGCAGTCTACAGGCGGGGACTGAAGCTTTCTTT | CASSLQAGTEAFF | - | 13 | TRBJ1-1 | many | TRBV5-5
TGCGCCAGCAGCTGGGAAGAGGGATCCGCTACCTACGAGCAGTACTTC | CASSWEEGSATYEQYF | - | 16 | TRBJ2-7 | few | TRBV4-1
TGTGCCAGCAGCTACCAGGGGGCGGTTCCCGGGGAGCTGTTTTTT | CASSYQGAVPGELFF | TRBD1 | 15 | TRBJ2-2 | few | TRBV7-8
TGTGCCAGCAGCTTAGGGGGCTACGCCTATGGCTACACCTTC | CASSLGGYAYGYTF | - | 14 | TRBJ1-2 | few | TRBV7-9
TGCGCCAGCAGCTTGGTTTCAGGGCTGGGAAACATTCAGTACTTC | CASSLVSGLGNIQYF | - | 15 | TRBJ2-4 | few | TRBV5-1
TGTGCCAGCAGCGCCCCCGGGAGATCGAACACCGGGGAGCTGTTTTTT | CASSAPGRSNTGELFF | - | 16 | TRBJ2-2 | - | TRBV9
TGTGCCAGCAGCTTAGGACGAGGCGATAATCAGCCCCAGCATTTT | CASSLGRGDNQPQHF | - | 15 | TRBJ1-5 | few | TRBV7-2
TGCGCCAGCAGCCAAGAGAGGGGCGCAACTAATGAAAAACTGTTTTTT | CASSQERGATNEKLFF | - | 16 | TRBJ1-4 | few | TRBV4-3
TGTGCCAGCAGCTTGGACGGGCTAAGCTCCTATAATTCACCCCTCCACTTT | CASSLDGLSSYNSPLHF | - | 17 | TRBJ1-6 | - | TRBV7-2
TGTGCCAGCAGCCCGAGGGAGCAGGGGGAGTGGACAGATACGCAGTATTTT | CASSPREQGEWTDTQYF | TRBD1 | 17 | TRBJ2-3 | few | TRBV9
TGTGCCAGCAGTGAATCTGGCGGGGGGGCTGGGGAGCAGTTCTTC | CASSESGGGAGEQFF | TRBD2 | 15 | TRBJ2-1 | - | TRBV6-1
TGTGCCAGCAGCTTTAGCCTAAGCGAGCAGTACTTC | CASSFSLSEQYF | - | 12 | TRBJ2-7 | - | TRBV11-1
TGTGCCAGCAGACTCGCCGGGACTCCTAACAATGAGCAGTTCTTC | CASRLAGTPNNEQFF | - | 15 | TRBJ2-1 | - | TRBV7-2
TGTGCCAGCAGCTCTAACCCGGGACCGGGACATGGCTACACCTTC | CASSSNPGPGHGYTF | - | 15 | TRBJ1-2 | few | TRBV4-2
TGTGCCAGCAGTTCTGGGTTTAGGTCCTACGAGCAGTACTTC | CASSSGFRSYEQYF | - | 14 | TRBJ2-7 | few | TRBV27
TGCGCCAGCAGCCGACAGAGAGGGACCGTCCCCTACGAGCAGTACTTC | CASSRQRGTVPYEQYF | - | 16 | TRBJ2-7 | - | TRBV4-1
TGTGCCAGCAGTTCCCCCCCATGGCTAGCCCAGGGGAGGGGCACAGATACGCAGTATTTT | CASSSPPWLAQGRGTDTQYF | - | 20 | TRBJ2-3 | - | TRBV12-3/TRBV12-4
TGCGCCAGCAGCGCCGACGGATCCTCTGGAAACACCATATATTTT | CASSADGSSGNTIYF | - | 15 | TRBJ1-3 | - | TRBV5-1
TGTGCCAGCTTACCACGGGAAGAGTATAACACTGAAGCTTTCTTT | CASLPREEYNTEAFF | - | 15 | TRBJ1-1 | - | TRBV18
TGTGCCAGCAGTACTCGACCCAATGAGCAGTTCTTC | CASSTRPNEQFF | - | 12 | TRBJ2-1 | - | TRBV5-4
TGCGCCAGCAGCCCGGGGACACCTTATGGCTACACCTTC | CASSPGTPYGYTF | - | 13 | TRBJ1-2 | many | TRBV5-1
TGCGCCAGCAGCTTGATACAGCGGGAGACCCAGTACTTC | CASSLIQRETQYF | - | 13 | TRBJ2-5 | - | TRBV5-1
TGTGCCAGCAGTTCAGGGTTCGCACCCCTCCACTTT | CASSSGFAPLHF | - | 12 | TRBJ1-6 | few | TRBV13
TGTGCCAGCAGCTTAGCGGATATAATTCTGCCAGATACGCAGTATTTT | CASSLADIILPDTQYF | - | 16 | TRBJ2-3 | - | TRBV7-2
TGCAGTGCTATAACTAGCGGGGCCGCCAATGAGCAGTTCTTC | CSAITSGAANEQFF | TRBD2 | 14 | TRBJ2-1 | - | TRBV20-1